The table lists the clone carrying this T cell receptor beta chain with a count of one. The data were obtained in a study of blood T cell repertoires in COVID-19. Turning to the study itself: Acute-phase and convalescent COVID-19 samples originated in the United States, Italy and Spain. Sources were T cells, B-cell-depleted T cells, or PBMCs; the material itself was cDNA or gDNA.

Original processing methods: Estimates of nucleated cell counts were drawn from the amplification of reference gene primers. Produced via immunoSEQ multiplex PCR; TCRdb's table is partial and in-frame only. Clone size and the V and J calls come from that table; the DNA yielded D and trimming. The sample gives 65,000 to 90,000 clones, around 80% of which show up once; roughly 30% is in the top ten. The sequence was collected from a woman of 80 years or more with acute or convalescent COVID-19. Input material: peripheral blood.

CDR3 residues: CASSFSAVAGQTYEQYF. The CDR3 coding sequence is TGTGCCAGCAGTTTTTCTGCGGTGGCGGGGCAAACCTACGAGCAGTACTTC. The chain employs TRBV27 and TRBJ2-7; weak D call: TRBD2 (6 bases). The germline V and J ends were trimmed by 3 bases and 2 bases, with 20 bases remaining between them. CDR3 length: 17 amino acids. Germline CDR1 MNHEY, CDR2 SMNVEV (reference sequence).